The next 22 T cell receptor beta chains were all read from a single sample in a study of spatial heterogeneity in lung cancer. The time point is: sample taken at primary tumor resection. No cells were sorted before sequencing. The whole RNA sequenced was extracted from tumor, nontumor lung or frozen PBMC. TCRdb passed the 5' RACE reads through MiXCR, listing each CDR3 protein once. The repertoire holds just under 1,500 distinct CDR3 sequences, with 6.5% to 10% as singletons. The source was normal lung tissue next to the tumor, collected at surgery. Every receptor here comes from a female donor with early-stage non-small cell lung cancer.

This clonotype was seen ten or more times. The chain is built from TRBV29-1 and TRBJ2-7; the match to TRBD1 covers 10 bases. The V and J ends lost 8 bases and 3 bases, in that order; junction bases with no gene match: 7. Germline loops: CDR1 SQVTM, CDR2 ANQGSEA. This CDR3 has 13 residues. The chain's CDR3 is CSTGTGEFYEQYF. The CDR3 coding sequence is TGCAGCACCGGGACAGGGGAGTTCTACGAGCAGTACTTC.

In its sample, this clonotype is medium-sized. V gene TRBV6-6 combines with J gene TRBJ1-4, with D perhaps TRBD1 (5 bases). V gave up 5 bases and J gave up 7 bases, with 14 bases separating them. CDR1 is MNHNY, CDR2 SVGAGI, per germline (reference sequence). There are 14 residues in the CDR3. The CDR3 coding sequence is TGTGCCAGCAGTCCCCGGGACTGGACTGAAAAACTGTTTTTT. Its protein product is CASSPRDWTEKLFF.

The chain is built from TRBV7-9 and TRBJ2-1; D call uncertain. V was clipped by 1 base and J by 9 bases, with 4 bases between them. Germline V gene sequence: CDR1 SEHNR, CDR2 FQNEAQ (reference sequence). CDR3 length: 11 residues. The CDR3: CASSLEREQFF. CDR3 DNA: TGTGCCAGCAGCTTAGAGCGTGAGCAGTTCTTC. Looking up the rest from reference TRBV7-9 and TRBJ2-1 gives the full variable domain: DTGVSQNPRHKITKRGQNVTFRCDPISEHNRLYWYRQTLGQGPEFLTYFQNEAQLEKSRLLSDRFSAERPKGSFSTLEIQRTEQGDSAMYLCASSLEREQFFGPGTRLTVL.

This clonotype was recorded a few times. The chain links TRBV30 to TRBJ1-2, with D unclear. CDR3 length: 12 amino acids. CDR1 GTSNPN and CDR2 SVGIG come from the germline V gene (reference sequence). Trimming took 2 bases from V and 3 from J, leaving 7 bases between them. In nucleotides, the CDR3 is TGTGCCTGGAGTCCCTTGGACTATGGCTACACCTTC. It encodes CAWSPLDYGYTF.

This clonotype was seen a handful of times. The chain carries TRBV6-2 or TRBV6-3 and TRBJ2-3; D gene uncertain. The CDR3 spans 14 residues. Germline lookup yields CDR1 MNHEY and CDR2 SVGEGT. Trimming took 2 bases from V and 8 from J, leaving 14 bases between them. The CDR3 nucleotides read TGTGCCAGCAGTTACGGGCCCGCCGGTGGTACGCAGTATTTT. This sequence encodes CASSYGPAGGTQYF.

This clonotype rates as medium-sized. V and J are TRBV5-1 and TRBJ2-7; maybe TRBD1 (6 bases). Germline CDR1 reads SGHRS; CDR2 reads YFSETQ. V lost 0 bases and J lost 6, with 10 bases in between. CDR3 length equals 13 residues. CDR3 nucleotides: TGCGCCAGCAGCTTGGTAGGGGGTCCCGAGCAGTACTTC. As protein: CASSLVGGPEQYF.

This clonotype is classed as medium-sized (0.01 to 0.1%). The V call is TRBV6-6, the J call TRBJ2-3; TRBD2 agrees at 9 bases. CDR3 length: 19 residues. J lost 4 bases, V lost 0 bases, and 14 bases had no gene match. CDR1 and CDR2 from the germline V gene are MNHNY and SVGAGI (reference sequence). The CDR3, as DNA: TGTGCCAGCAGTTACTCGAGTCTCGTCGCGGGAGGGCCTCCAGATACGCAGTATTTT. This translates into CASSYSSLVAGGPPDTQYF.

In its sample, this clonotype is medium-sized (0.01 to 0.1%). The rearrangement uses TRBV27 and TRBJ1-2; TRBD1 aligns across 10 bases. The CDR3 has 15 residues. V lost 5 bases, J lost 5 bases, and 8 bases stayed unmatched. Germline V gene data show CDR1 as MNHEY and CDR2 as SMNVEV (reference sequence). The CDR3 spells CASSHQGQGRYGYTF. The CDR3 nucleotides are TGTGCCAGCAGTCACCAGGGACAGGGGAGGTATGGCTACACCTTC.

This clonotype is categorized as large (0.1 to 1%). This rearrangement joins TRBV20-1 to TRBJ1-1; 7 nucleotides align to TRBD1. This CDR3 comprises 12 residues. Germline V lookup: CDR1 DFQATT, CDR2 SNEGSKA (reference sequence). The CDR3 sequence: CRLGGAGTEAFF. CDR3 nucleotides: TGCAGGCTAGGGGGCGCGGGCACTGAAGCTTTCTTT.

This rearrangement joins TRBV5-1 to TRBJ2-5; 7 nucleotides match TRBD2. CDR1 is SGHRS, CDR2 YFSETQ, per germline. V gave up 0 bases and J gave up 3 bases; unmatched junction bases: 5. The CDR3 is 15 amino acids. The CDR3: CASSLAGLAEETQYF. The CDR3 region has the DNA TGCGCCAGCAGCTTGGCCGGTCTAGCGGAAGAGACCCAGTACTTC.

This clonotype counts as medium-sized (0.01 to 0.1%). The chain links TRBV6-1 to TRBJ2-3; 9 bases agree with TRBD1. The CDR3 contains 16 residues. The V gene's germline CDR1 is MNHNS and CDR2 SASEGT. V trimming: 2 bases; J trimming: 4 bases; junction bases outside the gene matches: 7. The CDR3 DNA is TGTGCCAGCAGTGAATCAGGACAGGGGACCGCAGATACGCAGTATTTT. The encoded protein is CASSESGQGTADTQYF.

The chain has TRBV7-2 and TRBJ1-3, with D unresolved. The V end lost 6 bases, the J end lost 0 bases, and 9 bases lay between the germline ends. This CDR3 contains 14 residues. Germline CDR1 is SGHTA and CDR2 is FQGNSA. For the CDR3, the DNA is TGTGCCAGCAGATCCCCGAGCTCTGGAAACACCATATATTTT. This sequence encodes CASRSPSSGNTIYF.

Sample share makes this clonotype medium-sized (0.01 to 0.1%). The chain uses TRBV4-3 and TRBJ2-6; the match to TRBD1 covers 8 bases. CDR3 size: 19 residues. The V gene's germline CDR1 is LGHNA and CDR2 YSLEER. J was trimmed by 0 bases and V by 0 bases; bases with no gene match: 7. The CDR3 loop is CASSQDLNRGSSGANVLTF. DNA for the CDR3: TGCGCCAGCAGCCAAGATTTGAACAGGGGGAGCTCTGGGGCCAACGTCCTGACTTTC.

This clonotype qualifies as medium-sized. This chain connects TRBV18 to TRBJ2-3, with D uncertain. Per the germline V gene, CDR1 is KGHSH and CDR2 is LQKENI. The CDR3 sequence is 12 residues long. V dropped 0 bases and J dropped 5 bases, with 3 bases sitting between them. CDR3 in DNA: TGTGCCAGCTCACCACCAAGAGATACGCAGTATTTT. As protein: CASSPPRDTQYF.

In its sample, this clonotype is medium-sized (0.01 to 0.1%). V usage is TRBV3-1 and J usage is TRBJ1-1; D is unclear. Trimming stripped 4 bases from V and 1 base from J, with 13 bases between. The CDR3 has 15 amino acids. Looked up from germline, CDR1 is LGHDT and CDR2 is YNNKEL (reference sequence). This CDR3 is CASSPDFIGNTEAFF. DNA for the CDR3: TGTGCCAGCAGCCCGGACTTCATAGGGAACACTGAAGCTTTCTTT.

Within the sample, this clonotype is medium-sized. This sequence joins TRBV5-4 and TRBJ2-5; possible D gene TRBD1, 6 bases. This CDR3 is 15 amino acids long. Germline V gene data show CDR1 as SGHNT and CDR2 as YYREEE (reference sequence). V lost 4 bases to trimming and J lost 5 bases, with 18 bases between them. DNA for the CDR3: TGTGCCAGCAGCCCGCGAAGTCAGGGGTCTGAGACCCAGTACTTC. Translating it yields CASSPRSQGSETQYF.

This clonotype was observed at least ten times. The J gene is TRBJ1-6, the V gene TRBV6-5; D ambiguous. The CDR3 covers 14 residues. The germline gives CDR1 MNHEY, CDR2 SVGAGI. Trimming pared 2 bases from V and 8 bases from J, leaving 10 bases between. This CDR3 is CASSYVGADSPLHF. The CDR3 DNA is TGTGCCAGCAGTTACGTGGGCGCCGATTCACCCCTCCACTTT.

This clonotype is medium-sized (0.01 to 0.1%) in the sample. CDR3 nucleotides: TGCAGTGCTAGAGATCCACAGGGAGGAGGAGAGACCCAGTACTTC. Translated: CSARDPQGGGETQYF. The chain has TRBV20-1 and TRBJ2-5; D may correspond to TRBD1 or TRBD2 (6 bases each). The CDR3 spans 15 residues. Germline CDR1 is DFQATT and CDR2 is SNEGSKA (reference sequence). Trimming removed 0 bases at V and 4 bases at J, with 15 bases between.

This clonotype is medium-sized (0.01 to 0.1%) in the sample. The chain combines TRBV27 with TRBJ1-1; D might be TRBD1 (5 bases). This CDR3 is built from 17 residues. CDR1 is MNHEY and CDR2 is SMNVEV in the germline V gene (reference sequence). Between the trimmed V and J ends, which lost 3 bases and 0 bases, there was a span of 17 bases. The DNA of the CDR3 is TGTGCCAGCAGTTTGGGGCCCCACAGGCGACTGAACACTGAAGCTTTCTTT. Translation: CASSLGPHRRLNTEAFF.

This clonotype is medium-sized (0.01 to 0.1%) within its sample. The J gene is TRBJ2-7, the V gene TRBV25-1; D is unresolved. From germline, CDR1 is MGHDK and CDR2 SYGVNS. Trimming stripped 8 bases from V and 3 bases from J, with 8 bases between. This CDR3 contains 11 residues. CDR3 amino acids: CASGSFYEQYF. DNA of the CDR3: TGTGCCAGCGGCTCGTTCTACGAGCAGTACTTC.

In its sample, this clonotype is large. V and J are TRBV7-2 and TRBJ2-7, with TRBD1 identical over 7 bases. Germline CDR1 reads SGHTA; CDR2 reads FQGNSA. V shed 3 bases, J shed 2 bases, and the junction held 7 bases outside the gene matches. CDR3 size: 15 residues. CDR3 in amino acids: CASSFDSGTAYEQYF. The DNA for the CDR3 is TGTGCCAGCAGCTTCGACTCCGGGACAGCCTACGAGCAGTACTTC.

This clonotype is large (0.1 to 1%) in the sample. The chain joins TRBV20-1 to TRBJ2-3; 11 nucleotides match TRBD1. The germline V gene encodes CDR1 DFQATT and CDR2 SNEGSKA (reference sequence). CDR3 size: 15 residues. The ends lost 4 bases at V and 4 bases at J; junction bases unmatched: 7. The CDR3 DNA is TGCAGTGCTATGGGCGGACAGGGGGCGGCAGATACGCAGTATTTT. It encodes CSAMGGQGAADTQYF.